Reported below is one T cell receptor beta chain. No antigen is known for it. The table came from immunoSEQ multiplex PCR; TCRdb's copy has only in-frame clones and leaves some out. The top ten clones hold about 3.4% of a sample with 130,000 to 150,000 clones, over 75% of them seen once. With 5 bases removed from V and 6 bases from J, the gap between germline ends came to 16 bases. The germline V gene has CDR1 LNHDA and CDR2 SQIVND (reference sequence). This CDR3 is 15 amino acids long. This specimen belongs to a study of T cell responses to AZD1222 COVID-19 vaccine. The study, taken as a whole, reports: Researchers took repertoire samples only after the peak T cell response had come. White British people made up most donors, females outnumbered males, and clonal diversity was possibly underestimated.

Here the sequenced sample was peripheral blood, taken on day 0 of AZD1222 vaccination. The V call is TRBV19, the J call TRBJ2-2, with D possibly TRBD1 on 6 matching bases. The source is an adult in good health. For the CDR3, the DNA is TGTGCCAGTAGTGCCCGGGACATACTCCCCGGGGAGCTGTTTTTT. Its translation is CASSARDILPGELFF.